Below, 3 T cell receptor beta chains from the same sample are listed, as sequenced in a study of OX40 agonist ivuxolimab in advanced cancers. TCRdb's table, derived via immunoSEQ multiplex PCR, lists solely in-frame clones and lacks some. The data show 65,000 to 90,000 clones, with about nine tenths seen just once and 0.68% held by the top ten. The sequencing used CD4+ or CD8+ T cells sorted from blood, collected in a trial of the OX40 agonist ivuxolimab. The receptors derive from an adult with an advanced solid tumor such as melanoma, head and neck, liver or kidney cancer.

V gene TRBV7-2 combines with J gene TRBJ2-6; no clear D gene. CDR3 length: 15 amino acids. With 7 bases removed from V and 1 base from J, the gap between germline ends came to 11 bases. Germline V gene lookup returns CDR1 SGHTA and CDR2 FQGNSA. The CDR3 region is CASTLTLSGANVLTF. As DNA, the CDR3 is TGTGCCAGCACCCTAACCCTTTCTGGGGCCAACGTCCTGACTTTC. Full variable domain (outside the CDR3, taken from reference TRBV7-2 and TRBJ2-6): GAGVSQSPSNKVTEKGKDVELRCDPISGHTALYWYRQSLGQGLEFLIYFQGNSAPDKSGLPSDRFSAERTGGSVSTLTIQRTQQEDSAVYLCASTLTLSGANVLTFGAGSRLTVL.

This chain links TRBV20-1 with TRBJ1-2; the D is unclear. Germline V gene sequence: CDR1 DFQATT, CDR2 SNEGSKA (reference sequence). This CDR3 spans 11 amino acids. The germline V and J ends were trimmed by 5 bases and 4 bases, with 8 bases remaining between them. CDR3 bases: TGCAGTGCTGGAGGAGGCTATGGCTACACCTTC. Its protein product is CSAGGGYGYTF.

Here the CDR3 DNA reads TGTGCCAGCAGTTTATCGGGGGTGGGGAGCAATCAGCCCCAGCATTTT. As protein: CASSLSGVGSNQPQHF. The rearrangement links TRBV27 to TRBJ1-5; D might be TRBD1 (5 bases). The CDR3 extends over 16 amino acids. Looked up from germline, CDR1 is MNHEY and CDR2 is SMNVEV (reference sequence). Trimming shortened V by 0 bases and J by 1 base, and 10 bases separated the two germline ends.